This is a list of T cell receptor beta chains from one sample in a study of T cell responses to AZD1222 COVID-19 vaccine. Sequenced by immunoSEQ multiplex PCR; TCRdb stores in-frame clones only, minus some. The table shows around 130,000 clones, with 85% to 95% occurring only once. Specimen: peripheral blood, collected on day 0 of AZD1222 vaccination. These receptors were taken from an adult in good health. CDR3s include the opening cysteine and the closing phenylalanine or tryptophan. A D gene is named only where the DNA matches it firmly. Clone size appears in some rows only: once, few, many, or a class for an expanded clone.

NA	TRBV6-5	TRBJ2-7	NA	13	TGTGCCAGCGTACTGTCGGTGGGTCGAGGGCAGTACTTC	CASVLSVGRGQYF
medium-sized	TRBV2	TRBJ2-3	NA	15	TGTGCCAGCTCAGGCGGGACAGCCTCCACAGATACGCAGTATTTT	CASSGGTASTDTQYF
NA	TRBV4-1	TRBJ1-4	NA	16	TGCGCCAGCAGCCACCAGGTGACAGGTATTAATGAAAAACTGTTTTTT	CASSHQVTGINEKLFF
few	TRBV6-2/TRBV6-3	TRBJ2-1	TRBD2	19	TGTGCCAGCAGTCGTGGTGGGCTAGCGGGAGGTTTGTCTTACAATGAGCAGTTCTTC	CASSRGGLAGGLSYNEQFF
NA	TRBV24-1	TRBJ2-1	NA	15	TGTGCCACCAGTGGCGGCCCAGGGGCCTACAATGAGCAGTTCTTC	CATSGGPGAYNEQFF
NA	TRBV6-5	TRBJ1-4	NA	13	TGTGCCAGCAGTCGAGAAACTAATGAAAAACTGTTTTTT	CASSRETNEKLFF
NA	TRBV11-2	TRBJ1-2	TRBD1	19	TGTGCCAGCACTTCGAGTTTGGGGGGTACGGGACAGGGGTACTATGGCTACACCTTC	CASTSSLGGTGQGYYGYTF
NA	TRBV2	TRBJ2-1	NA	14	TGTGCCAGCAGTGAGCACCCCAGGGCGGATGAGCAGTTCTTC	CASSEHPRADEQFF
NA	TRBV7-2	TRBJ1-3	TRBD1	18	TGTGCCAGCAGCACCCGCGCCGGGACAGGGTCCTCTGGAAACACCATATATTTT	CASSTRAGTGSSGNTIYF
once	TRBV2	TRBJ2-7	NA	14	TGTGCCAGCAGTGAGGCAGCACTTGCGTACGAGCAGTACTTC	CASSEAALAYEQYF